The present TCR beta chain was sequenced within a study of blood T cell repertoires in COVID-19. The wider study: COVID-19 samples from acute and convalescent phases originated in the United States, Italy and Spain. Nucleic acid was either cDNA or gDNA, and it came from T cells, B-cell-depleted T cells, or PBMCs.

The CDR3 loop spans 11 amino acids. In germline, CDR1 is GTSNPN, CDR2 SVGIG (reference sequence). Trimming stripped 1 base from V and 3 bases from J, with 4 bases between. In the study's own analysis: The assay estimated nucleated cells by amplifying reference gene primers. The table came from immunoSEQ multiplex PCR; TCRdb's copy has only in-frame clones and leaves some out. V and J calls and clone size follow that table, whereas D and trimming were derived from the DNA. Counted here are more than 65,000 clones, about 90% occurring once; the ten biggest clones make up more than 7%. Sequenced: peripheral blood. This chain uses TRBV30 with TRBJ2-7, with D uncertain. The TCR was taken from a human donor in a cohort sampled during active COVID-19. CDR3 nucleotide sequence: TGTGCCTGGAGTGCCCGCTACGAGCAGTACTTC. Residues: CAWSARYEQYF.